The 30 T cell receptor beta chains below all came from one sample that was sequenced in a study of blood T cell repertoires in COVID-19. TCRdb keeps only in-frame clones here, not all; method: immunoSEQ multiplex PCR. The sample records 300,000 to 450,000 clones, roughly 90% being singletons. Sample: peripheral blood. The receptors were sampled from a woman under 40 with COVID-19, enrolled during active disease.

The chain couples TRBV30 to TRBJ1-4, with 8 bases that match TRBD1. The CDR3 has 17 residues. CDR1 is GTSNPN, CDR2 SVGIG, per germline (reference sequence). Unmatched junction bases numbered 12, after V lost 5 bases and J lost 1 base. CDR3 sequence reads: CAWAERQGRRTNEKLFF. The DNA of the CDR3 is TGTGCCTGGGCCGAACGACAGGGGAGACGAACTAATGAAAAACTGTTTTTT.

This clone has a handful of counts. The chain links TRBV7-9 to TRBJ1-2; 7 bases are a match to TRBD1. V lost 0 bases to trimming and J lost 4 bases; unmatched junction nucleotides: 5. Germline CDR1 is SEHNR and CDR2 is FQNEAQ (reference sequence). CDR3 length: 15 residues. CDR3 sequence reads: CASSLASGQPYGYTF. DNA of the CDR3: TGTGCCAGCAGCTTAGCCTCGGGACAGCCCTATGGCTACACCTTC.

In DNA form, the CDR3 reads TGTGCCAGCTCCAACAAGAGGGGGAATGACAATGAGCAGTTCTTC. Encoded protein: CASSNKRGNDNEQFF. The chain carries TRBV5-5 and TRBJ2-1; D might be TRBD1 (6 bases). Germline assignment: CDR1 SGHKS and CDR2 YYEKEE (reference sequence). V gave up 7 bases and J gave up 5 bases, with 19 bases separating them. This CDR3 spans 15 amino acids.

In this sample, this clone turned up a few times. This chain's CDR3 is CAISVDGDNQPQHF. The CDR3 coding sequence is TGTGCCATCAGCGTTGACGGGGACAATCAGCCCCAGCATTTT. The gene calls are TRBV10-3 and TRBJ1-5; D unresolved. Germline values: CDR1 ENHRY, CDR2 SYGVKD. Trimming stripped 6 bases from V and 3 bases from J, with 12 bases between. The CDR3 sequence is 14 residues long.

The chain employs TRBV7-2 and TRBJ1-4; 10 bases are shared with TRBD1. V gave up 4 bases and J gave up 4 bases; unmatched junction bases: 9. The germline V gene has CDR1 SGHTA and CDR2 FQGNSA. This CDR3 contains 17 residues. The CDR3 loop reads CASSSWGQGWINEKLFF. The CDR3 nucleotides are TGTGCCAGCAGCTCCTGGGGACAGGGGTGGATTAATGAAAAACTGTTTTTT.

The chain carries TRBV6-2 or TRBV6-3 and TRBJ2-4, with 9 nucleotides matching TRBD2. CDR1 and CDR2 from the germline V gene are MNHEY and SVGEGT. This CDR3 comprises 16 residues. Losses at the gene ends were 0 bases for V and 2 bases for J; bases not matched to a gene: 2. CDR3: CASSYSTSGPKNIQYF. The DNA of the CDR3 is TGTGCCAGCAGTTACTCGACTAGCGGACCCAAAAACATTCAGTACTTC.

The gene calls are TRBV24-1 and TRBJ2-7, with TRBD1 identical over 12 bases. The CDR3 contains 15 residues. Germline V gives CDR1 KGHDR, CDR2 SFDVKD. J gave up 5 bases and V 9 bases, and 10 bases lay outside the gene matches. CDR3 sequence: CATHAGTGGKDEQYV. Written as DNA, the CDR3 is TGTGCCACCCATGCCGGGACAGGGGGCAAAGACGAGCAGTACGTC.

The chain combines TRBV6-4 with TRBJ2-5; 7 bases are shared with TRBD1. Looked up from germline, CDR1 is MRHNA and CDR2 is SNTAGT. This CDR3 comprises 15 residues. V was pared by 8 bases and J by 3 bases, with 12 bases of the junction left unmatched. CDR3 sequence: CASDNTRQGEETQYF. The CDR3 DNA reads TGTGCCAGCGATAATACCCGACAGGGAGAAGAGACCCAGTACTTC.

The chain carries TRBV6-2 or TRBV6-3 and TRBJ2-1; 10 bases fit TRBD1. The CDR3 contains 14 residues. CDR1 MNHEY and CDR2 SVGEGT come from the germline V gene. V was pared by 4 bases and J by 8 bases, with 5 bases of the junction left unmatched. CDR3 residues: CASSSLTGGDEQFF. CDR3 in DNA: TGTGCCAGCAGTTCTCTGACAGGGGGCGATGAGCAGTTCTTC.

CDR3 bases: TGTGCCAGCAGTTACATAGGGGGGGACGAGCAGTACTTC. This codes for CASSYIGGDEQYF. The V call is TRBV6-5, the J call TRBJ2-7; a weak D match, TRBD2 (7 bases). The ends were cut back, 2 bases at V and 5 bases at J, with 10 bases in the middle. This CDR3 has 13 amino acids. CDR1 is MNHEY and CDR2 is SVGAGI in the germline V gene.

This clone occurred once. The chain joins TRBV19 to TRBJ1-4; maybe TRBD1 (5 bases). Germline loops: CDR1 LNHDA, CDR2 SQIVND (reference sequence). The CDR3 spans 16 residues. The V end lost 4 bases, the J end lost 6 bases, and 18 bases lay between the germline ends. The DNA for the CDR3 is TGTGCCAGTAGTACCATCCTTGGGGGAGGCGATGAAAAACTGTTTTTT. It specifies CASSTILGGGDEKLFF. The full variable domain, its missing parts supplied by reference TRBV19 and TRBJ1-4, is DGGITQSPKYLFRKEGQNVTLSCEQNLNHDAMYWYRQDPGQGLRLIYYSQIVNDFQKGDIAEGYSVSREKKESFPLTVTSAQKNPTAFYLCASSTILGGGDEKLFFGSGTQLSVL.

The chain recombines TRBV7-2 with TRBJ2-7; D is undetermined. Germline V gene data show CDR1 as SGHTA and CDR2 as FQGNSA. CDR3 size: 15 residues. V lost 1 base to trimming and J lost 2 bases, with 12 bases between them. The CDR3 DNA reads as TGTGCCAGCAGCTTAGTTCAGGCCCTGACCTACGAGCAGTACTTC. Protein product: CASSLVQALTYEQYF.

The chain combines TRBV9 with TRBJ2-1, with no clear D. The ends were cut back, 0 bases at V and 8 bases at J, with 18 bases in the middle. The CDR3 consists of 16 residues. The germline gives CDR1 SGDLS, CDR2 YYNGEE. CDR3 bases: TGTGCCAGCAGCGTAGCTACGTGGTCCCCCTTTCATGAGCAGTTCTTC. Translated: CASSVATWSPFHEQFF.

The rearrangement joins TRBV28 to TRBJ2-5; no reliable D call. The V and J ends lost 4 bases and 5 bases respectively, with 11 bases between them. This CDR3 is built from 13 residues. Per the germline V gene, CDR1 is MDHEN and CDR2 is SYDVKM. The CDR3 DNA follows: TGTGCCAGCAGTTCGGCGGCAAGGGAGACCCAGTACTTC. Encoded protein: CASSSAARETQYF.

The chain links TRBV29-1 to TRBJ1-4, with 11 bases fitting TRBD1. The CDR3 has 13 residues. Germline V gene sequence: CDR1 SQVTM, CDR2 ANQGSEA. V gave up 5 bases and J gave up 11 bases; unmatched junction bases: 7. The CDR3 DNA is TGCAGCGTTCGGACAGGGGGCGCGAGTAAACTGTTTTTT. This translates into CSVRTGGASKLFF.

The chain joins TRBV7-8 to TRBJ1-2; 10 positions agree with TRBD1. This CDR3 has 16 amino acids. Trimming cost V 1 base and J 5 bases; bases outside gene matches: 7. Looked up from germline, CDR1 is SGHVS and CDR2 is FQNEAQ. The CDR3 nucleotides are TGTGCCAGCAGCTTAGGCCGGGACAGGGGAGAATATGGCTACACCTTC. Translating gives CASSLGRDRGEYGYTF.

This clone occurred once. The V and J genes are TRBV28 and TRBJ1-1; D not certain. This CDR3 region has 15 residues. Germline CDR1 and CDR2: MDHEN and SYDVKM. The ends were cut back, 1 base at V and 0 bases at J, with 9 bases in the middle. CDR3 region: CASSLLAQMNTEAFF. The CDR3 bases are TGTGCCAGCAGTTTATTGGCCCAAATGAACACTGAAGCTTTCTTT.

The V and J genes are TRBV7-6 and TRBJ2-5; D is uncertain. CDR1 and CDR2 from the germline V gene are SGHVS and FNYEAQ. The ends were cut back, 5 bases at V and 4 bases at J, with 20 bases in the middle. The length of the CDR3 is 16 residues. The CDR3 loop reads CASSPDPVARVETQYF. The CDR3 region has the DNA TGTGCCAGCAGCCCCGATCCCGTGGCCCGGGTAGAGACCCAGTACTTC.

The CDR3 loop reads CASSSGTGGWLETQYF. DNA for the CDR3: TGTGCCAGCAGCTCTGGGACAGGGGGGTGGTTAGAGACCCAGTACTTC. V usage is TRBV7-2 and J usage is TRBJ2-5; 11 nucleotides line up with TRBD1. V dropped 4 bases and J dropped 4; count of bases not matched to a gene: 8. CDR3 length equals 16 residues. Per germline, CDR1 SGHTA and CDR2 FQGNSA. The whole variable domain, remainder taken from reference TRBV7-2 and TRBJ2-5, is GAGVSQSPSNKVTEKGKDVELRCDPISGHTALYWYRQSLGQGLEFLIYFQGNSAPDKSGLPSDRFSAERTGGSVSTLTIQRTQQEDSAVYLCASSSGTGGWLETQYFGPGTRLLVL.

The chain combines TRBV6-2 or TRBV6-3 with TRBJ2-1; the match to TRBD2 covers 9 bases. Germline V gene sequence: CDR1 MNHEY, CDR2 SVGEGT. The CDR3 consists of 16 residues. V gave up 6 bases and J gave up 6 bases; unmatched junction bases: 12. CDR3 loop: CASSPRLSGGPNEQFF. CDR3 nucleotides: TGTGCCAGCAGCCCCCGACTGAGCGGGGGGCCCAATGAGCAGTTCTTC.

Comments on this clone: A junction boundary mismatches the germline segment, possibly from a read error. The V gene is TRBV20-1, the J gene TRBJ1-2; D may be TRBD1 (5 bases). The CDR3 totals 11 residues. Looked up from germline, CDR1 is DFQATT and CDR2 is SNEGSKA (reference sequence). DNA of the CDR3: TGCAGTGCCCTATTTTCAGACAGCCGCTCCTTC. Translating gives CSALFSDSRSF.

This chain uses TRBV27 with TRBJ2-7, with 10 bases identical to TRBD1. The CDR3 contains 16 residues. CDR1 is MNHEY and CDR2 is SMNVEV in the germline V gene (reference sequence). V trimming: 4 bases; J trimming: 1 base; junction bases outside the gene matches: 7. Here the CDR3 reads CASSSVGDRGSYEQYF. The CDR3 region has the DNA TGTGCCAGCAGTTCCGTGGGGGACAGGGGATCCTACGAGCAGTACTTC.

The chain couples TRBV10-3 to TRBJ1-2; TRBD1 matches at 7 bases. The V gene's germline CDR1 is ENHRY and CDR2 SYGVKD. V shed 10 bases and J 3 bases; nucleotides not matched to a gene: 8. The CDR3 totals 13 residues. The CDR3 DNA reads as TGTGCCACCAGGGGGACAGACCACTATGGCTACACCTTC. It translates to CATRGTDHYGYTF.

This clone was recorded only once. The gene calls are TRBV9 and TRBJ2-1, with TRBD2 matching 8 bases. V lost 0 bases to trimming and J lost 7 bases; unmatched junction nucleotides: 9. The CDR3 is 16 amino acids. Germline V gene sequence: CDR1 SGDLS, CDR2 YYNGEE. The CDR3 DNA follows: TGTGCCAGCAGCGTAGCGGGGACTAGGAGTGTGAATGAGCAGTTCTTC. Translation: CASSVAGTRSVNEQFF.

This clone occurred a few times. The gene calls are TRBV2 and TRBJ1-3; 7 nucleotides line up with TRBD1. Germline assignment: CDR1 SNHLY and CDR2 FYNNEI. V lost 7 bases to trimming and J lost 7 bases; unmatched junction nucleotides: 10. The CDR3 extends over 14 amino acids. The DNA of the CDR3 is TGTGCCAGCACCCGGGACAGTGGATTTAACACCATATATTTT. It encodes CASTRDSGFNTIYF.

The chain recombines TRBV19 with TRBJ2-4; TRBD2 aligns across 13 bases. V shed 5 bases, J shed 4 bases, and the junction held 14 bases outside the gene matches. The CDR3 length is 19 residues. Per germline, CDR1 LNHDA and CDR2 SQIVND (reference sequence). This chain's CDR3 is CASSAGLAGDGFKKNIQYF. The DNA of the CDR3 is TGTGCCAGTAGTGCCGGACTAGCGGGAGATGGGTTTAAAAAAAACATTCAGTACTTC.

This chain connects TRBV29-1 to TRBJ1-1; perhaps TRBD1 as D (5 bases). V lost 7 bases to trimming and J lost 3 bases, with 18 bases between them. The CDR3 is made up of 14 amino acids. Germline values: CDR1 SQVTM, CDR2 ANQGSEA. The DNA for the CDR3 is TGCAGCGCAGCAGGCGGGGGTTCGGACACTGAAGCTTTCTTT. It is translated as CSAAGGGSDTEAFF. The whole variable domain, filled in from reference TRBV29-1 and TRBJ1-1, reads SAVISQKPSRDICQRGTSLTIQCQVDSQVTMMFWYRQQPGQSLTLIATANQGSEATYESGFVIDKFPISRPNLTFSTLTVSNMSPEDSSIYLCSAAGGGSDTEAFFGQGTRLTVV.

This clone was counted only a few times. The chain has TRBV5-4 and TRBJ2-1, with 10 bases fitting TRBD2. Germline loops: CDR1 SGHNT, CDR2 YYREEE (reference sequence). The V segment lost 5 bases and the J segment 7 bases; nucleotides outside the gene matches: 6. The CDR3 has 14 amino acids. The CDR3 DNA is TGTGCCAGCAGTTCTCCTAGCGGGAGAAATGAGCAGTTCTTC. This sequence encodes CASSSPSGRNEQFF.

The chain joins TRBV4-3 to TRBJ1-4, with D perhaps TRBD1 (6 bases). Germline CDR1 is LGHNA and CDR2 is YSLEER. The CDR3 has 19 residues. Trimming took 0 bases from V and 7 from J, leaving 24 bases between them. This CDR3 reads CASSQERGGAGGWGEKLFF. For the CDR3, the DNA is TGCGCCAGCAGCCAAGAGCGTGGGGGCGCCGGAGGTTGGGGTGAAAAACTGTTTTTT.

This clone was counted only a few times. The chain has TRBV5-6 and TRBJ1-4, with 10 bases identical to TRBD1. CDR1 and CDR2 (germline): SGHDT, YYEEEE. This CDR3 has 16 amino acids. V lost 2 bases to trimming and J lost 0 bases; unmatched junction nucleotides: 1. The CDR3 sequence is CASSLGQGATNEKLFF. The CDR3 region has the DNA TGTGCCAGCAGCTTAGGACAGGGGGCAACTAATGAAAAACTGTTTTTT.